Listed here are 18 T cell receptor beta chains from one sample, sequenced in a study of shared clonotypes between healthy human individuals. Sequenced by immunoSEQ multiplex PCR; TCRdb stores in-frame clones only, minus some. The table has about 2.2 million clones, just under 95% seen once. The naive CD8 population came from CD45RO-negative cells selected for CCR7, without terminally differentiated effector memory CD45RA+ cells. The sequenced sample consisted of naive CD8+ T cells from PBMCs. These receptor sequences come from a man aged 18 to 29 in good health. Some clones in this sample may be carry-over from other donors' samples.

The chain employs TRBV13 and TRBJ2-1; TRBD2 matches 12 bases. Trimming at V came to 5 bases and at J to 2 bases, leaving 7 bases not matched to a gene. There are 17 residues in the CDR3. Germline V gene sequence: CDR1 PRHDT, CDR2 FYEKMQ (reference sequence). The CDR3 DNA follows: TGTGCCAGCAGCCCCCCAAGACTAGCGGGAGCCTACAATGAGCAGTTCTTC. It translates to CASSPPRLAGAYNEQFF.

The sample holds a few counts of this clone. CDR3 sequence reads: CAWRKSRSGGNQPQHF. Here the CDR3 DNA reads TGTGCCTGGCGTAAGTCTCGGTCTGGGGGCAATCAGCCCCAGCATTTT. The genes are TRBV30 and TRBJ1-5; D gene unclear. Germline lookup yields CDR1 GTSNPN and CDR2 SVGIG (reference sequence). This CDR3 is 16 amino acids long. Trimming took 5 bases from V and 2 from J, leaving 19 bases between them.

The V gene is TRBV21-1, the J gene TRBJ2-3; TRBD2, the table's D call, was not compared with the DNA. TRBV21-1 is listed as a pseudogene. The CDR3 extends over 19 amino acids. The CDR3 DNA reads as TGTGCCAGCAGCAAAGCGCCGTCGGGGGTCACCCCTAGCACAGATACGCAGTATTTT. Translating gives CASSKAPSGVTPSTDTQYF.

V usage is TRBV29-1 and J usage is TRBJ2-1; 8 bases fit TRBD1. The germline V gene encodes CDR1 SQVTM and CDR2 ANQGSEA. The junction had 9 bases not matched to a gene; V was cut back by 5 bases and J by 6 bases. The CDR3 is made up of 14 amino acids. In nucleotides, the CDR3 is TGCAGCGTTTCAGGGGGCGCGGAGTTCAATGAGCAGTTCTTC. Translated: CSVSGGAEFNEQFF.

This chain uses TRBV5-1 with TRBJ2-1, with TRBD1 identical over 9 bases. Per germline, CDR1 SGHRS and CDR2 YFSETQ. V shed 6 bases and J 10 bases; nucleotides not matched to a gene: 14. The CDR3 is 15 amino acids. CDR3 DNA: TGCGCCAGCAAACATGAACCGGGACAGGGCAGAGAGCAGTTCTTC. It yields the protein CASKHEPGQGREQFF.

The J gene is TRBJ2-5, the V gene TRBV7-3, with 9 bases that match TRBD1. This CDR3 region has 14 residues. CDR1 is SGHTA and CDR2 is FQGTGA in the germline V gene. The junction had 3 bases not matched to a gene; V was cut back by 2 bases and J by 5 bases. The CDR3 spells CASSLWDRDETQYF. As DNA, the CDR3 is TGTGCCAGCAGCTTATGGGACAGGGACGAGACCCAGTACTTC.

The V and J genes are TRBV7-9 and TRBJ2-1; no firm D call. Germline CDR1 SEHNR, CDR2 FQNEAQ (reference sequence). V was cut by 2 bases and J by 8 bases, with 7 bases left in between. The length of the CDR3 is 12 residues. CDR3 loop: CASSLQLDEQFF. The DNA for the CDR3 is TGTGCCAGCAGCTTACAGCTGGATGAGCAGTTCTTC.

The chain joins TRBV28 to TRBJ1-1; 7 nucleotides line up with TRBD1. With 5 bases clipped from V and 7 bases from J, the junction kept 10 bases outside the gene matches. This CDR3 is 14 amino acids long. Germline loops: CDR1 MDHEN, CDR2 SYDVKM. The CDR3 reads CASSLTGTDLEAFF. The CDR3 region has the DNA TGTGCCAGCAGTCTTACCGGGACAGATCTTGAAGCTTTCTTT.

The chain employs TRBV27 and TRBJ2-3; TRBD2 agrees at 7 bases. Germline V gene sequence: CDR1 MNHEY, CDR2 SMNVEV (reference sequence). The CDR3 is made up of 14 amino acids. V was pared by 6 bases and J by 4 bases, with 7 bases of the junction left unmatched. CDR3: CASRVGGSPDTQYF. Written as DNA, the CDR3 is TGTGCCAGCAGAGTAGGCGGGAGCCCAGATACGCAGTATTTT.

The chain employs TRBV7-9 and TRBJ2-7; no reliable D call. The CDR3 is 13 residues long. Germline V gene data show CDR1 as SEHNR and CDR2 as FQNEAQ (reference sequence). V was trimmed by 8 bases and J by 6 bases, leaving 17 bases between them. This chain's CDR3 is CASLGNGWAEQYF. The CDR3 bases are TGTGCCAGCCTGGGGAACGGTTGGGCCGAGCAGTACTTC.

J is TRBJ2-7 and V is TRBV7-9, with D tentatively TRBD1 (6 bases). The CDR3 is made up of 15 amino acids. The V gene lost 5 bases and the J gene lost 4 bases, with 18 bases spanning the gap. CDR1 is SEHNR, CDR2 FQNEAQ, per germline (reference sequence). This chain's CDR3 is CASSVDGQGPYEQYF. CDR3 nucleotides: TGTGCCAGCAGCGTAGACGGGCAGGGGCCTTACGAGCAGTACTTC.

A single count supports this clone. In nucleotides, the CDR3 is TGCGCCAGCAGCTTGGTCGGGACAGGGTACCCCGAGCAGTACTTC. Translated, it gives CASSLVGTGYPEQYF. The chain carries TRBV5-1 and TRBJ2-7; 9 bases are a match to TRBD1. After removal of 0 bases from V and 6 bases from J, the junction contained 7 bases not matched to a gene. Per germline, CDR1 SGHRS and CDR2 YFSETQ. There are 15 residues in the CDR3.

For the CDR3, the DNA is TGTGCCAGCAGCTTAGGGAGAGGACAGGGAGGAGGCTACACCTTC. It is translated as CASSLGRGQGGGYTF. The chain has TRBV7-2 and TRBJ1-2; TRBD1 matches 8 bases. Germline V gives CDR1 SGHTA, CDR2 FQGNSA. The length of the CDR3 is 15 residues. Trimming at V came to 1 base and at J to 8 bases, leaving 9 bases not matched to a gene.

CDR3 protein: CASNEREAPYEQYF. The CDR3 DNA follows: TGTGCCAGCAACGAGCGGGAGGCTCCCTACGAGCAGTACTTC. The chain uses TRBV7-9 and TRBJ2-7; 9 nucleotides align to TRBD2. With V trimmed by 7 bases and J by 2 bases, 6 bases remained unmatched. CDR1 is SEHNR, CDR2 FQNEAQ, per germline (reference sequence). CDR3 size: 14 residues.

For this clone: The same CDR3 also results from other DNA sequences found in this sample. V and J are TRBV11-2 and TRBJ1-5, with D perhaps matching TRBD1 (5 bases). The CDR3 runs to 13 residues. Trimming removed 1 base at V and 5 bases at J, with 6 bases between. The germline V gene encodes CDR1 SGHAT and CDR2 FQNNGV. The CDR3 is CASSLGGDQPQHF. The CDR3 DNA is TGTGCCAGCAGCTTAGGAGGGGATCAGCCCCAGCATTTT.

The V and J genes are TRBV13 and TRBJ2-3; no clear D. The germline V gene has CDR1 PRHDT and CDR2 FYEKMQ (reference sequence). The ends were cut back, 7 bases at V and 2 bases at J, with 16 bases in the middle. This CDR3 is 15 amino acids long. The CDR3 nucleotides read TGTGCCAGCACCCCCTCCCCCACGAACACAGATACGCAGTATTTT. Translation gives CASTPSPTNTDTQYF.

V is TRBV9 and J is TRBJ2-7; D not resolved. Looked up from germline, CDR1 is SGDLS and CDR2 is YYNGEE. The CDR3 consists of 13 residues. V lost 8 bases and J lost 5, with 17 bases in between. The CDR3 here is CASGSLLMHEQYF. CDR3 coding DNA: TGTGCCAGTGGGTCTTTACTAATGCACGAGCAGTACTTC.

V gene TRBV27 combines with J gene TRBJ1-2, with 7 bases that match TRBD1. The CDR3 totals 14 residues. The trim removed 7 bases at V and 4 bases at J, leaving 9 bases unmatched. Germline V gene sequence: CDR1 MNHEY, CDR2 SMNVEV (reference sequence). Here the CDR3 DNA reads TGTGCCAGCACCCCGGGTCAGGGGGGCTATGGCTACACCTTC. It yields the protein CASTPGQGGYGYTF.